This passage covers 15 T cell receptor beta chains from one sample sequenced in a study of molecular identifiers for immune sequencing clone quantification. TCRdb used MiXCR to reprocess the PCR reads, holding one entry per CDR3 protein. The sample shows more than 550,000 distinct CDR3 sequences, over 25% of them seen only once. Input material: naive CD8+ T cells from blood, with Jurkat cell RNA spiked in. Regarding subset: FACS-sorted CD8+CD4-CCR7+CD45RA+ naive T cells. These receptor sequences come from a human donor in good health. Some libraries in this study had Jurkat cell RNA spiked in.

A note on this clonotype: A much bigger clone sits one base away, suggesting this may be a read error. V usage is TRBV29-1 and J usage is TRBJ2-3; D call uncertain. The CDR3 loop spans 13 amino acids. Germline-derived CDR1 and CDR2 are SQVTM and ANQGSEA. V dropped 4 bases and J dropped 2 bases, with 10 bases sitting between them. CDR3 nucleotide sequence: TGCAGCGTTGGACCGGCAAACACAGATACGCAGTATTTT. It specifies CSVGPANTDTQYF.

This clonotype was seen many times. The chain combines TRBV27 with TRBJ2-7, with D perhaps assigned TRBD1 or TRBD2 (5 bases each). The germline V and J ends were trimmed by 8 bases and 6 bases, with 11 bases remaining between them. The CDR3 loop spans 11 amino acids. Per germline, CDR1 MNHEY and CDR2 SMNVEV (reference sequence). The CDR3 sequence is CASRGGSEQYF. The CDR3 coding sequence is TGTGCCAGCCGTGGGGGTTCCGAGCAGTACTTC.

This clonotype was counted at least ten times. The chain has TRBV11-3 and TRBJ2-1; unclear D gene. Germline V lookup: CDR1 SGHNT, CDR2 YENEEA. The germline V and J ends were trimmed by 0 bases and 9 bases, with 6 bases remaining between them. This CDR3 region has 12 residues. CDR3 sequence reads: CASSLDRTEQFF. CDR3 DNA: TGTGCCAGCAGCTTAGATAGAACTGAGCAGTTCTTC. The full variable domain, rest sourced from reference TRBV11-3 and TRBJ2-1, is EAGVVQSPRYKIIEKKQPVAFWCNPISGHNTLYWYLQNLGQGPELLIRYENEEAVDDSQLPKDRFSAERLKGVDSTLKIQPAELGDSAVYLCASSLDRTEQFFGPGTRLTVL.

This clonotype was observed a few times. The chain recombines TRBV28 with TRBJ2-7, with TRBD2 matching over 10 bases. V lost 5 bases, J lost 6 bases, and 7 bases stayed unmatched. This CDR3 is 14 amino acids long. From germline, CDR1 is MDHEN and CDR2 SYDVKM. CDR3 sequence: CASSEPSGRFEQYF. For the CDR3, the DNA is TGTGCCAGCAGTGAACCTAGCGGGAGATTCGAGCAGTACTTC.

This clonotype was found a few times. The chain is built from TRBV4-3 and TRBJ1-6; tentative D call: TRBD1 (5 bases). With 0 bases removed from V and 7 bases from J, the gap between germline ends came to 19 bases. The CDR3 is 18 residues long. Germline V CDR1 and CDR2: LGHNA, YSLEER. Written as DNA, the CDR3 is TGCGCCAGCAGCCAAGAAACTCCGGCGGGACTCTTAAATTCACCCCTCCACTTT. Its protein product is CASSQETPAGLLNSPLHF.

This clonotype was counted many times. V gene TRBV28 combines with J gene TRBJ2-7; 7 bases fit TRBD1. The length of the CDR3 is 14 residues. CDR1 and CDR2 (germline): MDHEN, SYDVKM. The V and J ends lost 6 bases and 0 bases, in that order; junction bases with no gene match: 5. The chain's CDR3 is CASREQGSSYEQYF. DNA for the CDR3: TGTGCCAGCAGGGAACAGGGGAGCTCCTACGAGCAGTACTTC.

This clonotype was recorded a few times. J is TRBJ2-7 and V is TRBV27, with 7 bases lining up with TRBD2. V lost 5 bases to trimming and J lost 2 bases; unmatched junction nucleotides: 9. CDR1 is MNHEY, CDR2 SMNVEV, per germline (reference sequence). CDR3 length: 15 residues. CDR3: CASSPTGGRAYEQYF. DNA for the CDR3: TGTGCCAGCAGTCCCACCGGGGGGAGGGCCTACGAGCAGTACTTC.

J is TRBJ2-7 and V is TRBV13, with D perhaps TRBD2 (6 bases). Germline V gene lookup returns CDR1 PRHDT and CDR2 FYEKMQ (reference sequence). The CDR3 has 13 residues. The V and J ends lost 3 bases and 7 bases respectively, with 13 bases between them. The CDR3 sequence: CASSFTGAREQYF. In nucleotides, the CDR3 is TGTGCCAGCAGCTTCACGGGAGCCAGGGAGCAGTACTTC.

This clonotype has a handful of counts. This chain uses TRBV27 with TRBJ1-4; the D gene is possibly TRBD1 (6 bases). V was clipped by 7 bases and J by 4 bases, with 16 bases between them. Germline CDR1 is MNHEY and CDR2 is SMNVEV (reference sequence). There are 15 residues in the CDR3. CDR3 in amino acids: CASTTSRGLNEKLFF. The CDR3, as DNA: TGTGCCAGCACGACAAGCAGGGGACTTAATGAAAAACTGTTTTTT.

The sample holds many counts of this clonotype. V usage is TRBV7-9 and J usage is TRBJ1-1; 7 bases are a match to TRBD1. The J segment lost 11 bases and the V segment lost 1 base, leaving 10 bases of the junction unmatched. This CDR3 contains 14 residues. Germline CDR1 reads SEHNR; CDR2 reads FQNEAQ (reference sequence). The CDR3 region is CASSLGTGFVEAFF. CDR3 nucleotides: TGTGCCAGCAGCTTAGGGACAGGCTTTGTTGAGGCTTTCTTT.

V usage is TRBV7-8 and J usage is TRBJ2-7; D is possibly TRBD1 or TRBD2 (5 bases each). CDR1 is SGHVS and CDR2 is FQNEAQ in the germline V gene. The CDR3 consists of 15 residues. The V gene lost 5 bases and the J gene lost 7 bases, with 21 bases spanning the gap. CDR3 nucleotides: TGTGCCAGCAGCCCTGGGGGTGGCTGGGCGAGGGAGCAGTACTTC. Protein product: CASSPGGGWAREQYF.

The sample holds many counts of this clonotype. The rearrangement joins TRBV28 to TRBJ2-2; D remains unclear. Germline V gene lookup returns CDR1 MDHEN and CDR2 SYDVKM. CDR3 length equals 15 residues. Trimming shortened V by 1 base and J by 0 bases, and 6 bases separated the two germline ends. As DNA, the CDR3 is TGTGCCAGCAGTTTATTTGTCACGAACACCGGGGAGCTGTTTTTT. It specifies CASSLFVTNTGELFF. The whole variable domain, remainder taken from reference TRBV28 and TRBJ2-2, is DVKVTQSSRYLVKRTGEKVFLECVQDMDHENMFWYRQDPGLGLRLIYFSYDVKMKEKGDIPEGYSVSREKKERFSLILESASTNQTSMYLCASSLFVTNTGELFFGEGSRLTVL.

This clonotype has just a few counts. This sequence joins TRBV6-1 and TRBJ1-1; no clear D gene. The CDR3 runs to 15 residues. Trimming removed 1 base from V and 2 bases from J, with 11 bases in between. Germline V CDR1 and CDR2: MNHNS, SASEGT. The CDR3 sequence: CASSEVGFGNTEAFF. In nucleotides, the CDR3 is TGTGCCAGCAGTGAAGTGGGGTTTGGAAACACTGAAGCTTTCTTT.

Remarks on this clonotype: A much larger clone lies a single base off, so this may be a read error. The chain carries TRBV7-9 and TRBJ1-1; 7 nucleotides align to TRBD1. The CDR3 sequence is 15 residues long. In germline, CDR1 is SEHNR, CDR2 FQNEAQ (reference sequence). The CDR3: CACSPGQNLGTEAFF. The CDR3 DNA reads TGTGCCTGCAGCCCGGGACAGAACTTGGGCACTGAAGCTTTCTTT.

In nucleotides, the CDR3 is TGCGCCAGCAGCCGTACTCTCTGGGCGCAAGAGACCCAGTACTTC. Translation: CASSRTLWAQETQYF. The chain combines TRBV4-3 with TRBJ2-5; D uncertain. Trimming stripped 4 bases from V and 2 bases from J, with 14 bases between. Germline V CDR1 and CDR2: LGHNA, YSLEER. CDR3 length: 15 amino acids.